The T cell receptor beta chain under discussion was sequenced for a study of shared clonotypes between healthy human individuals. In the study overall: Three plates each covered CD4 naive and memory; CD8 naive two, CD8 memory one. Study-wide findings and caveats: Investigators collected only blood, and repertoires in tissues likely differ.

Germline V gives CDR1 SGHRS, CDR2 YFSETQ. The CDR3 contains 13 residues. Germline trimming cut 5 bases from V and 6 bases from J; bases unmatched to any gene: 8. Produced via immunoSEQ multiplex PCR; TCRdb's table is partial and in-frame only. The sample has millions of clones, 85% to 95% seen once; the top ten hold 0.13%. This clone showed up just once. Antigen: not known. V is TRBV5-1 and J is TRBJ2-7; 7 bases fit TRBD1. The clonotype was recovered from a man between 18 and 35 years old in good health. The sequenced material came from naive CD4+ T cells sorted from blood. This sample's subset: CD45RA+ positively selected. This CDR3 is CASRAPPGGEQYF. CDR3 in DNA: TGCGCCAGCAGGGCCCCTCCAGGGGGCGAGCAGTACTTC.